The T cell receptor (beta chain) under discussion was sequenced for a study of shared clonotypes between healthy human individuals. Study information: Aged between 18 and 49, the donors were a couple of women and a few men.

Using immunoSEQ multiplex PCR, the repertoire was profiled, and TCRdb retains in-frame clones only, with some absent. In the table there are approximately 530,000 clones, 90% to 96% of which are singletons. Deletions cut 2 bases from V and 6 bases from J, with 8 bases between. CDR1 and CDR2 (germline): MGHDK, SYGVNS. CDR3 length equals 13 residues. All of the donors resided in Nashville, Tennessee, and each was a Caucasian adult. The sequenced material came from naive CD4+ T cells sorted from blood. The sample's subset: CD45RA+ positively selected. The genes are TRBV25-1 and TRBJ1-5; D is perhaps TRBD1 (6 bases). This clonotype was obtained from a woman aged 25 to 39 in good health. In DNA form, the CDR3 reads TGTGCCAGCAGTGAAGGGGGCTTTCAGCCCCAGCATTTT. This sequence encodes CASSEGGFQPQHF.